Below, one TCR beta chain is given with its context. Its antigen is unidentified. The sample comes from a study of cytomegalovirus exposure and HLA in healthy donors. Broader study findings: Later analysis indicated greater clonal expansion among HLA-associated TCR beta chains than among equally common other chains. A cluster of highly shared sequence variants was likely a sequencing artifact. A later analysis showed TCR association rates differing by HLA locus, peaking at DRB1 and lowest at HLA-C.

Germline V lookup: CDR1 LNHDA, CDR2 SQIVND (reference sequence). Trimming removed 11 bases from V and 4 bases from J; junction bases left unmatched: 19. The CDR3 totals 16 residues. 13 Jbeta primers and 60 Vbeta primers were used for the PCR. Using immunoSEQ multiplex PCR, the repertoire was profiled, and TCRdb retains in-frame clones only, with some absent. The data contain some 120,000 clones, approximately 78% of them singletons. The chain is built from TRBV19 and TRBJ1-2; 7 nucleotides agree with TRBD1. The receptor's source is a middle-aged man in good health and CMV-seronegative. The sequencing sample was made of PBMCs. This chain's CDR3 is CAGARIGQVSPYGYTF. The CDR3 region has the DNA TGTGCCGGAGCGAGAATTGGACAGGTGTCTCCCTATGGCTACACCTTC.